Shown below are 14 T cell receptor beta chains from a single sample sequenced in a study of shared clonotypes between healthy human individuals. Generated by immunoSEQ multiplex PCR, the TCRdb table keeps only in-frame clones and is missing some. The sample gives fewer than 1.4 million clones, around three quarters of which show up once; roughly 0.62% is in the top ten. The source material was memory CD4+ T cells from PBMCs. The subset was: CD45RA-negative fraction. These receptor sequences come from a man aged 18 to 35 in good health. Some clones in this sample may be carry-over from other donors' samples.

Turning to this clone: Other nucleotide sequences from this sample produce the same CDR3. This sequence joins TRBV18 and TRBJ2-7, with a weak D call TRBD1 (6 bases). Trimming pared 1 base from V and 5 bases from J, leaving 6 bases between. This CDR3 comprises 12 residues. Germline V gene data show CDR1 as KGHSH and CDR2 as LQKENI. This CDR3 reads CASSPQGDEQYF. DNA for the CDR3: TGTGCCAGCTCACCACAGGGGGACGAGCAGTACTTC. The complete variable domain, with remaining parts taken from reference TRBV18 and TRBJ2-7, reads NAGVMQNPRHLVRRRGQEARLRCSPMKGHSHVYWYRQLPEEGLKFMVYLQKENIIDESGMPKERFSAEFPKEGPSILRIQQVVRGDSAAYFCASSPQGDEQYFGPGTRLTVT.

The J gene is TRBJ2-5, the V gene TRBV7-2; 14 bases line up with TRBD2. Trimming at V came to 5 bases and at J to 5 bases, leaving 10 bases not matched to a gene. CDR1 and CDR2 from the germline V gene are SGHTA and FQGNSA. The CDR3 is made up of 17 amino acids. Here the CDR3 reads CASSRGTSGRWGETQYF. CDR3 in DNA: TGTGCCAGCAGCCGAGGGACTAGCGGGAGATGGGGGGAGACCCAGTACTTC.

The genes are TRBV5-1 and TRBJ1-4; tentative D call: TRBD1 (5 bases). Trimming took off 4 bases at V and 6 bases at J, with 22 bases between the two ends. CDR3 length: 17 amino acids. CDR1 is SGHRS and CDR2 is YFSETQ in the germline V gene. CDR3 in amino acids: CASSLGDQKGGHEKLFF. CDR3 coding DNA: TGCGCCAGCAGCCTTGGGGACCAGAAGGGAGGTCATGAAAAACTGTTTTTT.

About this clone: A much larger clonotype is one base distant, so this may be a read error. This chain uses TRBV19 with TRBJ1-1, with D unresolved. Trimming left V 4 bases short and J 3 bases short, with 12 bases between. The CDR3 loop spans 14 amino acids. In germline, CDR1 is LNHDA, CDR2 SQIVND (reference sequence). This CDR3 reads CASSKRRGDTEAFF. CDR3 bases: TGTGCCAGTAGTAAGCGGCGGGGTGACACTGAAGCTTTCTTT.

This clone showed up just a few times. Other DNA sequences within the sample encode an identical CDR3. The J gene is TRBJ1-2, the V gene TRBV4-3; TRBD1 matches 9 bases. Losses at the gene ends were 4 bases for V and 3 bases for J; bases not matched to a gene: 0. The CDR3 consists of 13 residues. CDR1 LGHNA and CDR2 YSLEER come from the germline V gene. Here the CDR3 DNA reads TGCGCCAGCAGCCGGGACAGGGACTATGGCTACACCTTC. Protein: CASSRDRDYGYTF.

This chain links TRBV4-1 with TRBJ1-5; possible D gene TRBD1, 5 bases. Trimming took off 3 bases at V and 6 bases at J, with 18 bases between the two ends. The CDR3 sequence is 16 residues long. The germline CDR1 and CDR2 sequences are MGHRA and YSYEKL. The CDR3: CASSQEAVREGQPQHF. The CDR3 DNA is TGCGCCAGCAGCCAGGAGGCCGTCAGGGAGGGTCAGCCCCAGCATTTT.

The rearrangement uses TRBV18 and TRBJ1-1, with 9 bases matching TRBD1. Germline V gene lookup returns CDR1 KGHSH and CDR2 LQKENI. The CDR3 totals 15 residues. V lost 0 bases, J lost 8 bases, and 7 bases stayed unmatched. CDR3 loop: CASSPPGGQGAEAFF. The DNA for the CDR3 is TGTGCCAGCTCACCACCGGGGGGACAGGGAGCCGAAGCTTTCTTT.

The V and J genes are TRBV7-9 and TRBJ2-3; D gene ambiguous. In germline, CDR1 is SEHNR, CDR2 FQNEAQ (reference sequence). Trimming removed 1 base at V and 1 base at J, with 9 bases between. CDR3 length equals 15 residues. CDR3 DNA sequence: TGTGCCAGCAGCTTAGGCTTCGAGCGCACAGATACGCAGTATTTT. It codes for CASSLGFERTDTQYF.

The V call is TRBV9, the J call TRBJ2-5; 13 bases align to TRBD2. CDR3 length equals 17 residues. V dropped 2 bases and J dropped 2; count of bases not matched to a gene: 6. Germline V CDR1 and CDR2: SGDLS, YYNGEE. The CDR3 reads CASSVGLAGQRQETQYF. CDR3 bases: TGTGCCAGCAGCGTGGGACTAGCGGGACAGAGGCAAGAGACCCAGTACTTC. The whole variable domain, filled in from reference TRBV9 and TRBJ2-5, reads DSGVTQTPKHLITATGQRVTLRCSPRSGDLSVYWYQQSLDQGLQFLIQYYNGEERAKGNILERFSAQQFPDLHSELNLSSLELGDSALYFCASSVGLAGQRQETQYFGPGTRLLVL.

This clone has a single count. The chain couples TRBV7-3 to TRBJ2-2; D not certain. Germline CDR1 is SGHTA and CDR2 is FQGTGA. The CDR3 runs 16 residues. V was clipped by 0 bases and J by 0 bases, with 8 bases between them. CDR3 coding DNA: TGTGCCAGCAGCTTAACGACGATTTCGAACACCGGGGAGCTGTTTTTT. Translation: CASSLTTISNTGELFF.

In this sample, this clone turned up once. This specimen includes other DNA sequences encoding the same CDR3. V and J are TRBV11-2 and TRBJ1-3; a possible D gene is TRBD1 (6 bases). Trimming took 1 base from V and 2 from J, leaving 9 bases between them. From germline, CDR1 is SGHAT and CDR2 FQNNGV. The CDR3 spans 15 residues. The CDR3 sequence is CASSLVGGPGNTIYF. CDR3 sequence (DNA): TGTGCCAGCAGCTTAGTTGGGGGGCCTGGAAACACCATATATTTT.

In nucleotides, the CDR3 is TGTGCCAGCAGCTTGGGGGTTTACGGGGGCCACTCCCGGTCCTACAATGAGCAGTTCTTC. Protein sequence: CASSLGVYGGHSRSYNEQFF. J is TRBJ2-1 and V is TRBV5-4; D tentatively reads TRBD1 or TRBD2 (6 bases each). Trimming stripped 0 bases from V and 1 base from J, with 23 bases between. Germline V CDR1 and CDR2: SGHNT, YYREEE (reference sequence). The CDR3 spans 20 residues.

In its sample, this clone was seen a few times. The V and J genes are TRBV5-1 and TRBJ2-7; D tentatively fits TRBD1 or TRBD2 (5 bases each). This CDR3 has 14 residues. V gave up 4 bases and J gave up 3 bases, with 14 bases separating them. Germline V gives CDR1 SGHRS, CDR2 YFSETQ. In nucleotides, the CDR3 is TGCGCCAGCAGCCCTCACCGGGACGTCTACGAGCAGTACTTC. Amino acid sequence: CASSPHRDVYEQYF.

This chain joins TRBV18 and TRBJ2-1, with 8 bases aligning to TRBD2. The CDR3 covers 17 residues. Looked up from germline, CDR1 is KGHSH and CDR2 is LQKENI. The V and J ends lost 3 bases and 0 bases, in that order; junction bases with no gene match: 7. CDR3 bases: TGTGCCAGCTCACCTACAGCGGGAGCCCTCTCCTACAATGAGCAGTTCTTC. Translated, it gives CASSPTAGALSYNEQFF.